The 14 T cell receptor beta chains in this list originate from one sample, sequenced in a study of vaccination and CD4 T cells after COVID-19. TCRdb fed the PCR reads into MiXCR, producing one record per CDR3 protein. The data contain 30,000 or so distinct CDR3 sequences, roughly 50% of them singletons. Indicated time point: late sampling 161 to 241 days after vaccination in a few convalescent patients. Here the sequenced sample was CD4+ T cells from blood, taken about 7 months after SARS-CoV-2 vaccination. The receptors here all came from a human donor who had recovered from COVID-19.

The chain links TRBV6-1 to TRBJ2-1; 16 nucleotides match TRBD2. Germline CDR1 is MNHNS and CDR2 is SASEGT. The CDR3 covers 17 residues. J was trimmed by 7 bases and V by 2 bases; bases with no gene match: 5. CDR3 sequence reads: CASSEPPGLAGGNEQFF. The CDR3 bases are TGTGCCAGCAGTGAACCTCCGGGACTAGCGGGGGGGAATGAGCAGTTCTTC.

The chain joins TRBV27 to TRBJ2-5, with TRBD1 matching over 8 bases. CDR1 MNHEY and CDR2 SMNVEV come from the germline V gene (reference sequence). The V segment lost 5 bases and the J segment 2 bases; nucleotides outside the gene matches: 7. The CDR3 covers 15 residues. This chain's CDR3 is CASSPRTGKQETQYF. The DNA of the CDR3 is TGTGCCAGCAGTCCCCGGACAGGGAAACAAGAGACCCAGTACTTC.

The chain uses TRBV19 and TRBJ1-6; D is undetermined. Trimming took 5 bases from V and 10 from J, leaving 18 bases between them. The germline V gene has CDR1 LNHDA and CDR2 SQIVND (reference sequence). The CDR3 is made up of 15 amino acids. DNA for the CDR3: TGTGCCAGTAGTGCCTCGGTCACCACATCCTCACCCCTCCACTTT. Translation gives CASSASVTTSSPLHF. The full variable domain, rest sourced from reference TRBV19 and TRBJ1-6, is DGGITQSPKYLFRKEGQNVTLSCEQNLNHDAMYWYRQDPGQGLRLIYYSQIVNDFQKGDIAEGYSVSREKKESFPLTVTSAQKNPTAFYLCASSASVTTSSPLHFGNGTRLTVT.

The chain employs TRBV6-1 and TRBJ1-5; the D gene is possibly TRBD1 (6 bases). In germline, CDR1 is MNHNS, CDR2 SASEGT. The CDR3 has 17 residues. The germline V and J ends were trimmed by 3 bases and 4 bases, with 19 bases remaining between them. The CDR3 sequence is CASSDGGRAFINQPQHF. CDR3 nucleotide sequence: TGTGCCAGCAGTGATGGGGGCAGGGCTTTCATAAATCAGCCCCAGCATTTT.

The chain recombines TRBV28 with TRBJ1-1, with TRBD1 identical over 8 bases. Trimming took 0 bases from V and 6 from J; bases not matched to a gene: 3. Per the germline V gene, CDR1 is MDHEN and CDR2 is SYDVKM. This CDR3 contains 14 residues. This CDR3 reads CASSLWDRASEAFF. The CDR3 DNA sequence: TGTGCCAGCAGTTTATGGGACAGGGCTTCTGAAGCTTTCTTT. Supplemented by reference TRBV28 and TRBJ1-1, the full variable domain reads DVKVTQSSRYLVKRTGEKVFLECVQDMDHENMFWYRQDPGLGLRLIYFSYDVKMKEKGDIPEGYSVSREKKERFSLILESASTNQTSMYLCASSLWDRASEAFFGQGTRLTVV.

This CDR3 is CSAGPPGFNYGYTF. Written as DNA, the CDR3 is TGCAGTGCCGGCCCCCCTGGATTCAACTATGGCTACACCTTC. The J gene is TRBJ1-2, the V gene TRBV20-1; D uncertain. This CDR3 has 14 amino acids. Germline assignment: CDR1 DFQATT and CDR2 SNEGSKA (reference sequence). The V and J ends lost 6 bases and 2 bases respectively, with 16 bases between them.

The chain couples TRBV19 to TRBJ2-1; D is possibly TRBD2 (7 bases). Germline CDR1 LNHDA, CDR2 SQIVND (reference sequence). This CDR3 has 16 amino acids. Trimming removed 8 bases at V and 8 bases at J, with 25 bases between. Here the CDR3 reads CASGSRLAGRQDEQFF. The CDR3 nucleotides read TGTGCCAGTGGTTCACGACTAGCTGGACGACAGGATGAGCAGTTCTTC.

The chain recombines TRBV6-1 with TRBJ2-7; D is uncertain. Germline CDR1 MNHNS, CDR2 SASEGT. The CDR3 has 13 amino acids. Trimming pared 6 bases from V and 4 bases from J, leaving 13 bases between. The CDR3 is CASREPAAYEQYF. CDR3 nucleotide sequence: TGTGCCAGCAGGGAGCCGGCCGCATACGAGCAGTACTTC.

This rearrangement joins TRBV7-3 to TRBJ2-7; TRBD2 matches at 10 bases. The J segment lost 7 bases and the V segment lost 4 bases, leaving 10 bases of the junction unmatched. Germline assignment: CDR1 SGHTA and CDR2 FQGTGA. The CDR3 length is 15 residues. The CDR3 reads CASSYLAGVGNEQYF. In nucleotides, the CDR3 is TGTGCCAGCAGCTATCTAGCGGGAGTAGGTAATGAGCAGTACTTC.

The rearrangement joins TRBV4-1 to TRBJ1-5; TRBD1 agrees at 10 bases. The CDR3 loop spans 16 amino acids. J gave up 10 bases and V 0 bases, and 9 bases lay outside the gene matches. Germline-derived CDR1 and CDR2 are MGHRA and YSYEKL. CDR3 sequence reads: CASSQDRDRGPLPQHF. CDR3 DNA: TGCGCCAGCAGCCAAGATCGGGACAGGGGTCCTCTACCCCAGCATTTT.

The chain has TRBV7-2 and TRBJ2-7; D unresolved. CDR3 length: 13 residues. The V gene's germline CDR1 is SGHTA and CDR2 FQGNSA. Trimming stripped 5 bases from V and 1 base from J, with 9 bases between. The chain's CDR3 is CASSVAGSYEQYF. As DNA, the CDR3 is TGTGCCAGCAGCGTTGCAGGATCCTACGAGCAGTACTTC.

This clonotype was seen a handful of times. This sequence joins TRBV20-1 and TRBJ2-3; 7 bases agree with TRBD1. The ends lost 6 bases at V and 2 bases at J; junction bases unmatched: 8. The germline V gene encodes CDR1 DFQATT and CDR2 SNEGSKA (reference sequence). The CDR3 extends over 14 amino acids. This chain's CDR3 is CSASTGRYTDTQYF. CDR3 bases: TGCAGTGCCTCGACAGGGCGCTACACAGATACGCAGTATTTT.

The chain joins TRBV20-1 to TRBJ2-5; D not certain. CDR3 length equals 14 residues. The V end lost 3 bases, the J end lost 0 bases, and 11 bases lay between the germline ends. Germline loops: CDR1 DFQATT, CDR2 SNEGSKA (reference sequence). CDR3 amino acids: CSARIIRNQETQYF. CDR3 nucleotides: TGCAGTGCTAGGATTATTAGAAACCAAGAGACCCAGTACTTC.

V and J are TRBV6-1 and TRBJ2-7, with 12 bases matching TRBD1. This CDR3 spans 16 amino acids. Germline V CDR1 and CDR2: MNHNS, SASEGT. J lost 5 bases, V lost 3 bases, and 8 bases had no gene match. CDR3: CASSERGTGGANEQYF. The CDR3 DNA reads TGTGCCAGCAGTGAGAGGGGGACAGGGGGCGCGAACGAGCAGTACTTC.